Listed below are T cell receptor beta chains from one sample, sequenced in a study of immune cell composition in non-small cell lung cancer. Libraries were prepared by immunoSEQ multiplex PCR; TCRdb keeps only in-frame clonotypes and omits some of them. The repertoire holds 7,000 to 8,000 clones, around 75% seen once, with 8.2% in the top ten. The sequenced sample consisted of lung tumor tissue. Receptor source: a human donor with non-small cell lung cancer. Both conserved end residues are part of each CDR3.

V	J	CDR3
TRBV5-1	TRBJ1-2	CASSSGVGTGGDGYTF
TRBV4-1	TRBJ2-5	CASSQWRGETQYF
TRBV19	TRBJ2-1	CASSATYGGARNEQFF
TRBV2	TRBJ1-1	CASKAGGWNTEAFF
TRBV7-3	TRBJ1-1	CASSLETGGYTEAFF
TRBV5-1	TRBJ1-3	CASSLEGADGNTIYF
TRBV28	TRBJ2-4	CASSLYRGLAKNIQYF
TRBV30	TRBJ1-2	CAWRIWGTGGEANYGYTF
TRBV5-5	TRBJ2-3	CASSLGATDTQYF
TRBV2	TRBJ2-2	CASGTQRGTGELFF
TRBV4-1	TRBJ2-1	CASSPGLAGGFRSYNEQFF
TRBV4-2	TRBJ2-1	CASSQDAPAGGLGEQFF
TRBV29-1	TRBJ2-2	CSGGLTNTGELFF